One T cell receptor beta chain is described in this entry. Recruited during active infection, patients (from Seattle) were subsequently followed longitudinally. The record originates from a study of blood T cell repertoires in COVID-19. Turning to the study itself: Samples representing acute and convalescent COVID-19 were sourced from the United States, Italy and Spain. Sources were T cells, B-cell-depleted T cells, or PBMCs; the material itself was cDNA or gDNA.

This CDR3 comprises 15 residues. V trimming: 5 bases; J trimming: 4 bases; junction bases outside the gene matches: 6. Germline V gives CDR1 PRHDT, CDR2 FYEKMQ (reference sequence). Authors' data handling: Nucleated cell number was recorded as an estimate derived from reference gene primer amplification. Clones were read by immunoSEQ multiplex PCR, and TCRdb kept only the in-frame ones, dropping some. V and J calls and clone size are as listed in that table; D and trimming were resolved from the DNA. This sample has over 90,000 clones, with about four fifths found just once. The chain employs TRBV13 and TRBJ2-7, with 12 bases identical to TRBD2. The clonotype was recovered from a man at least 80 years old with COVID-19, enrolled during active disease. Material: peripheral blood. CDR3 DNA: TGTGCCAGCAGCCTACCGACTAGCGGGAGTTACGAGCAGTACTTC. Its translation is CASSLPTSGSYEQYF.